The 24 T cell receptor beta chains in this list originate from one sample, sequenced in a study of T cell responses to AZD1222 COVID-19 vaccine. Libraries were prepared by immunoSEQ multiplex PCR; TCRdb keeps only in-frame clonotypes and omits some of them. The sample has approximately 110,000 clones; more than 80% are singletons. The specimen was peripheral blood, collected on day 0 of AZD1222 vaccination. These TCRs come from an adult in good health.

This chain links TRBV9 with TRBJ1-5, with D unclear. The V end was cut by 4 bases, the J end by 10 bases, with 15 bases between. The CDR3 length is 13 residues. From germline, CDR1 is SGDLS and CDR2 YYNGEE. Here the CDR3 reads CASSPPGLSPQHF. DNA for the CDR3: TGTGCCAGCAGCCCCCCGGGCCTTTCTCCCCAGCATTTT.

The gene calls are TRBV18 and TRBJ1-1, with D perhaps TRBD1 (6 bases). The CDR3 spans 16 residues. The germline gives CDR1 KGHSH, CDR2 LQKENI. Trimming took 3 bases from V and 1 from J, leaving 15 bases between them. CDR3 nucleotide sequence: TGTGCCAGCTCACCCACGACAGGTTTGGGGAACACTGAAGCTTTCTTT. Translating gives CASSPTTGLGNTEAFF.

This clone occurred once. The gene calls are TRBV27 and TRBJ2-7; D gene uncertain. This CDR3 has 14 residues. Per germline, CDR1 MNHEY and CDR2 SMNVEV (reference sequence). Between the trimmed V and J ends, which lost 3 bases and 0 bases, there was a span of 9 bases. CDR3 protein: CASSFWGSSYEQYF. In DNA, the CDR3 is TGTGCCAGCAGTTTCTGGGGATCCTCCTACGAGCAGTACTTC.

Here the CDR3 reads CASREADTQYF. The CDR3 DNA follows: TGTGCCAGCAGAGAGGCAGATACGCAGTATTTT. The genes are TRBV2 and TRBJ2-3; D unresolved. The CDR3 is 11 amino acids. Trimming shortened V by 6 bases and J by 4 bases, and 5 bases separated the two germline ends. Germline V gene sequence: CDR1 SNHLY, CDR2 FYNNEI.

This clone was observed a handful of times. This CDR3 is CASSLVGRLNTEAFF. CDR3 coding DNA: TGTGCCAGCAGCTTAGTTGGCAGACTTAACACTGAAGCTTTCTTT. This chain links TRBV11-2 with TRBJ1-1, with D hard to call. V dropped 1 base and J dropped 2 bases, with 11 bases sitting between them. The CDR3 sequence is 15 residues long. Germline V CDR1 and CDR2: SGHAT, FQNNGV.

The chain combines TRBV7-2 with TRBJ1-2, with TRBD1 identical over 9 bases. This CDR3 spans 15 amino acids. Germline V gene lookup returns CDR1 SGHTA and CDR2 FQGNSA. V lost 0 bases and J lost 7; bases outside the gene matches: 6. CDR3 bases: TGTGCCAGCAGCTTAGCGGTACAGGGGGCGAGTGGCTACACCTTC. Its translation is CASSLAVQGASGYTF.

The CDR3 DNA reads TGTGCCAGTAAACCCCCACAGCGGGGGGTTCATGAGCAGTTCTTC. This translates into CASKPPQRGVHEQFF. The chain employs TRBV19 and TRBJ2-1, with TRBD2 matching 9 bases. This CDR3 has 15 amino acids. CDR1 LNHDA and CDR2 SQIVND come from the germline V gene (reference sequence). V lost 7 bases, J lost 8 bases, and 12 bases stayed unmatched.

The genes are TRBV11-1 and TRBJ2-1; the D is unclear. The CDR3 is 15 amino acids. The V gene lost 5 bases and the J gene lost 6 bases, with 17 bases spanning the gap. Germline lookup yields CDR1 SGHAT and CDR2 FQDESV (reference sequence). The CDR3 loop is CASSLGRRSRNEQFF. In DNA, the CDR3 is TGTGCCAGCAGCCTAGGGCGGCGGTCCCGCAATGAGCAGTTCTTC.

This rearrangement joins TRBV7-2 to TRBJ1-4; unclear D gene. Germline V gene lookup returns CDR1 SGHTA and CDR2 FQGNSA. The V end was cut by 1 base, the J end by 0 bases, with 6 bases between. The CDR3 is 15 residues long. The CDR3 protein is CASSLGRATNEKLFF. In DNA, the CDR3 is TGTGCCAGCAGCTTAGGGCGAGCAACTAATGAAAAACTGTTTTTT.

V and J are TRBV5-1 and TRBJ2-3; 11 positions match TRBD1. V gave up 4 bases and J gave up 2 bases; unmatched junction bases: 9. The CDR3 covers 17 residues. CDR1 is SGHRS, CDR2 YFSETQ, per germline. Here the CDR3 DNA reads TGCGCCAGCAGCCCGGGACAGGGGGGATTTTTCACAGATACGCAGTATTTT. Its translation is CASSPGQGGFFTDTQYF.

The rearrangement uses TRBV18 and TRBJ1-1; 7 bases are shared with TRBD1. The CDR3 totals 15 residues. Germline loops: CDR1 KGHSH, CDR2 LQKENI. Unmatched junction bases numbered 7, after V lost 2 bases and J lost 4 bases. DNA for the CDR3: TGTGCCAGCTCACCATGGGAAGCAGGGGGCACTGAAGCTTTCTTT. It is translated as CASSPWEAGGTEAFF. The full variable domain, rest sourced from reference TRBV18 and TRBJ1-1, is NAGVMQNPRHLVRRRGQEARLRCSPMKGHSHVYWYRQLPEEGLKFMVYLQKENIIDESGMPKERFSAEFPKEGPSILRIQQVVRGDSAAYFCASSPWEAGGTEAFFGQGTRLTVV.

This clone was seen more than once but under ten times. The chain couples TRBV19 to TRBJ1-4, with D unclear. Trimming cost V 7 bases and J 5 bases, with 11 bases left between them. The germline V gene encodes CDR1 LNHDA and CDR2 SQIVND (reference sequence). This CDR3 contains 13 residues. The CDR3 loop reads CASIPSGNEKLFF. CDR3 bases: TGTGCCAGTATCCCGAGTGGGAATGAAAAACTGTTTTTT.

The chain uses TRBV7-2 and TRBJ1-5; a possible D gene is TRBD1 (5 bases). The CDR3 totals 16 residues. CDR1 SGHTA and CDR2 FQGNSA come from the germline V gene. V shed 2 bases and J shed 0 bases, with 11 bases lying between them. This chain's CDR3 is CASSLTGRNSNQPQHF. CDR3 DNA: TGTGCCAGCAGCTTAACGGGACGGAATAGCAATCAGCCCCAGCATTTT.

This chain uses TRBV3-1 (or the pseudogene TRBV3-2) with TRBJ1-1; weak D call: TRBD1 (5 bases). Germline V gene sequence: CDR1 LGHDT, CDR2 YNNKEL (reference sequence). V shed 3 bases and J shed 6 bases, with 8 bases lying between them. The CDR3 is made up of 12 amino acids. The CDR3 DNA sequence: TGTGCCAGCAGCCATGGGGGTTCTGAAGCTTTCTTT. Translation: CASSHGGSEAFF.

V usage is TRBV5-1 and J usage is TRBJ2-7; D tentatively fits TRBD1 or TRBD2 (5 bases each). CDR3 length: 15 amino acids. The V gene's germline CDR1 is SGHRS and CDR2 YFSETQ. Deletions cut 0 bases from V and 2 bases from J, with 12 bases between. This CDR3 reads CASSLAWDGPYEQYF. The CDR3 region has the DNA TGCGCCAGCAGCTTGGCTTGGGACGGGCCCTACGAGCAGTACTTC.

The chain joins TRBV6-5 to TRBJ2-7; 11 bases are shared with TRBD2. The CDR3 loop spans 15 amino acids. V dropped 6 bases and J dropped 0; count of bases not matched to a gene: 4. CDR1 is MNHEY and CDR2 is SVGAGI in the germline V gene. The CDR3 here is CASSFTSGSSYEQYF. Here the CDR3 DNA reads TGTGCCAGCAGCTTTACTAGCGGGAGCTCCTACGAGCAGTACTTC.

V is TRBV3-1 (or the pseudogene TRBV3-2) and J is TRBJ1-5; D may be TRBD1 (5 bases). CDR3 length: 14 residues. Looked up from germline, CDR1 is LGHDT and CDR2 is YNNKEL (reference sequence). V was trimmed by 4 bases and J by 1 base, leaving 8 bases between them. The CDR3 here is CASSLGGSNQPQHF. In nucleotides, the CDR3 is TGTGCCAGCAGCCTCGGGGGAAGCAATCAGCCCCAGCATTTT.

The J gene is TRBJ1-5, the V gene TRBV28, with TRBD1 matching over 9 bases. The CDR3 is 15 residues long. Germline trimming cut 4 bases from V and 4 bases from J; bases unmatched to any gene: 5. Germline-derived CDR1 and CDR2 are MDHEN and SYDVKM. The CDR3 spells CASSSLGTGNQPQHF. The CDR3 bases are TGTGCCAGCAGTTCCCTAGGGACAGGGAATCAGCCCCAGCATTTT.

The V call is TRBV7-8, the J call TRBJ1-1, with TRBD1 matching over 8 bases. Germline V gives CDR1 SGHVS, CDR2 FQNEAQ. V dropped 0 bases and J dropped 5; count of bases not matched to a gene: 5. The CDR3 covers 15 residues. The CDR3 protein is CASSLARDRMTEAFF. In nucleotides, the CDR3 is TGTGCCAGCAGCTTAGCGCGGGACAGGATGACTGAAGCTTTCTTT.

V gene TRBV1 combines with J gene TRBJ2-7; TRBD2, the table's D call, was not compared with the DNA. TRBV1 is a documented pseudogene. The length of the CDR3 is 19 residues. The CDR3 nucleotides read TGCACCAGCAGCCATCTAGGGGGGGACGCCAAACGACCCTCCTACGAGCAGTACTTC. Its protein is CTSSHLGGDAKRPSYEQYF.

This CDR3 is CAWSNLGSPLTDTQYF. The CDR3 coding sequence is TGTGCCTGGAGTAACCTGGGTAGCCCCCTCACAGATACGCAGTATTTT. J is TRBJ2-3 and V is TRBV30; D uncertain. Germline V gene sequence: CDR1 GTSNPN, CDR2 SVGIG (reference sequence). V was trimmed by 2 bases and J by 2 bases, leaving 17 bases between them. The CDR3 consists of 16 residues.

The chain combines TRBV28 with TRBJ1-5, with D unclear. This CDR3 spans 14 amino acids. V lost 7 bases and J 5 bases, leaving 15 bases between the germline ends. From germline, CDR1 is MDHEN and CDR2 SYDVKM. DNA for the CDR3: TGTGCCAGCATTTCGGGCAGCATTTATCAGCCCCAGCATTTT. Translating it yields CASISGSIYQPQHF.

A single count supports this clone. The V gene is TRBV4-1, the J gene TRBJ1-4, with 8 nucleotides matching TRBD1. CDR1 and CDR2 (germline): MGHRA, YSYEKL. CDR3 length: 16 amino acids. V lost 4 bases and J lost 4; bases outside the gene matches: 8. The CDR3 nucleotides read TGCGCCAGCAGCCGGATCCTCGGACAGGGTAATGAAAAACTGTTTTTT. This gives the protein CASSRILGQGNEKLFF.

The table lists this clone with a count of one. J is TRBJ2-7 and V is TRBV5-1, with 8 bases matching TRBD1. After removal of 3 bases from V and 7 bases from J, the junction contained 15 bases not matched to a gene. Germline assignment: CDR1 SGHRS and CDR2 YFSETQ. The CDR3 has 16 amino acids. The CDR3 spells CASSSLAKQGGREQYF. As DNA, the CDR3 is TGCGCCAGCAGCTCGCTCGCGAAACAGGGGGGTAGGGAGCAGTACTTC.